Below, 11 T cell receptor beta chains from the same sample are listed, as sequenced in a study of T-cell reconstitution after alpha-beta-depleted transplantation in children (dated by TCRdb to between 2015 and 2016). Library method: PCR. Sequencing used an Illumina HiSeq 2500. TCR library preparation used molecular barcoding, with unique molecular identifiers applied to normalize quantification of the TCRbeta repertoire. Starting from the raw public reads, TCRdb applied fastp trimming at Q25, assembled clones with MiXCR and retained in-frame beta chains. Identical CDR3 proteins give one entry, which carries the most common genes and DNA. The sample data list some 460,000 distinct CDR3 sequences, and around 15% of these were observed just once. Of the sample, under 30% falls within the top ten clones. The intended sense of this specimen's treatment or condition label: allogeneic hematopoietic cell transplantation with graft depleted of TCRalphabeta T cells and CD19 B cells.

The sample consisted of PBMCs, mostly from graft donor cells, taken 360 days after TCRalphabeta/CD19-depleted stem cell transplant. These TCRs come from a boy under two years old who had a stem cell transplant for Wiskott-Aldrich syndrome, so the T cells may come from the graft donor.

The chain recombines TRBV7-8 with TRBJ2-5; the D gene is possibly TRBD2 (6 bases). Looked up from germline, CDR1 is SGHVS and CDR2 is FQNEAQ. The CDR3 is 16 amino acids. Trimming removed 5 bases from V and 2 bases from J, with 18 bases in between. The CDR3 here is CASSPHPVGTQETQYF. Here the CDR3 DNA reads TGTGCCAGCAGCCCGCACCCGGTAGGGACTCAAGAGACCCAGTACTTC. The full variable domain, completed using reference TRBV7-8 and TRBJ2-5, is GAGVSQSPRYKVAKRGQDVALRCDPISGHVSLFWYQQALGQGPEFLTYFQNEAQLDKSGLPSDRFFAERPEGSVSTLKIQRTQQEDSAVYLCASSPHPVGTQETQYFGPGTRLLVL.

This clonotype was observed a single time. The rearrangement links TRBV7-9 to TRBJ2-5; D gene ambiguous. This CDR3 contains 12 residues. The ends were cut back, 0 bases at V and 9 bases at J, with 8 bases in the middle. The germline V gene encodes CDR1 SEHNR and CDR2 FQNEAQ (reference sequence). CDR3 bases: TGTGCCAGCAGCTTAGCGCGGTGGGCCCAGTACTTC. Translated: CASSLARWAQYF. Full variable domain (outside the CDR3, taken from reference TRBV7-9 and TRBJ2-5): DTGVSQNPRHKITKRGQNVTFRCDPISEHNRLYWYRQTLGQGPEFLTYFQNEAQLEKSRLLSDRFSAERPKGSFSTLEIQRTEQGDSAMYLCASSLARWAQYFGPGTRLLVL.

This clonotype was detected only a few times. CDR3: CASSRPQSVTAFF. The CDR3 nucleotides read TGTGCCAGCAGCCGCCCTCAATCTGTAACGGCTTTCTTT. The chain links TRBV14 to TRBJ1-1, with D hard to call. Germline lookup yields CDR1 SGHDN and CDR2 FVKESK. V was shortened by 4 bases and J by 11 bases, with 17 bases between the two germline ends. The CDR3 has 13 amino acids. Looking up the rest from reference TRBV14 and TRBJ1-1 gives the full variable domain: EAGVTQFPSHSVIEKGQTVTLRCDPISGHDNLYWYRRVMGKEIKFLLHFVKESKQDESGMPNNRFLAERTGGTYSTLKVQPAELEDSGVYFCASSRPQSVTAFFGQGTRLTVV.

V and J are TRBV3-1 and TRBJ2-7; 9 nucleotides agree with TRBD2. The germline CDR1 and CDR2 sequences are LGHDT and YNNKEL (reference sequence). The CDR3 length is 15 residues. The junction had 3 bases not matched to a gene; V was cut back by 3 bases and J by 0 bases. The CDR3 DNA sequence: TGTGCCAGCAGCCATATAGCGGGGGCCTCCTACGAGCAGTACTTC. This codes for CASSHIAGASYEQYF.

As for this clonotype: A read error may account for a junction end that differs from germline. The CDR3 spells CASRADRASSNTGELFF. Here the CDR3 DNA reads TGTGCCAGCAGGGCAGACAGGGCTTCGTCGAATACCGGGGAGCTGTTTTTT. This chain links TRBV12-3 or TRBV12-4 with TRBJ2-2; the match to TRBD1 covers 7 bases. This CDR3 is built from 17 residues.

In this sample, this clonotype turned up a few times. As DNA, the CDR3 is TGTGCCAGCTCACCTAGCGGGGGTTCCTACAATGAGCAGTTCTTC. It translates to CASSPSGGSYNEQFF. The chain uses TRBV18 and TRBJ2-1, with 9 bases identical to TRBD2. V gave up 3 bases and J gave up 1 base; unmatched junction bases: 1. Germline loops: CDR1 KGHSH, CDR2 LQKENI. This CDR3 has 15 amino acids.

This CDR3 reads CASSVPQRQGRSTGETQYF. CDR3 nucleotide sequence: TGTGCCAGCAGCGTCCCGCAGCGACAGGGTAGATCAACAGGGGAGACCCAGTACTTC. This sequence joins TRBV11-1 and TRBJ2-5, with 7 bases lining up with TRBD1. Per germline, CDR1 SGHAT and CDR2 FQDESV (reference sequence). Trimming took 5 bases from V and 5 from J; bases not matched to a gene: 23. The length of the CDR3 is 19 residues.

This clonotype was found a few times. The chain combines TRBV11-1 with TRBJ2-1, with D tentatively TRBD1 or TRBD2 (6 bases each). The CDR3 is 16 amino acids. The V gene's germline CDR1 is SGHAT and CDR2 FQDESV (reference sequence). With 6 bases removed from V and 3 bases from J, the gap between germline ends came to 18 bases. In DNA form, the CDR3 reads TGTGCCAGCAGTCCTCTTGGGGGGCGATTCTACAATGAGCAGTTCTTC. Its protein is CASSPLGGRFYNEQFF.

This clonotype was counted only a few times. The chain joins TRBV29-1 to TRBJ2-7; 9 bases agree with TRBD1. Germline CDR1 SQVTM, CDR2 ANQGSEA. CDR3 length: 12 residues. J was trimmed by 6 bases and V by 7 bases; bases with no gene match: 7. DNA of the CDR3: TGCAGCGCACAGGGGGCGCTTTCCGAGCAGTACTTC. It is translated as CSAQGALSEQYF.

This clonotype was seen a few times. The CDR3 DNA reads as TGTGCCAGCAGTCCAACCGCCCTCTTCTATAATTCACCCCTCCACTTT. This sequence encodes CASSPTALFYNSPLHF. The rearrangement links TRBV6-1 to TRBJ1-6, with unresolved D. Looked up from germline, CDR1 is MNHNS and CDR2 is SASEGT. Trimming shortened V by 5 bases and J by 3 bases, and 14 bases separated the two germline ends. The CDR3 runs 16 residues.

The chain joins TRBV6-5 to TRBJ2-3, with 9 positions matching TRBD2. This CDR3 comprises 16 residues. Germline V CDR1 and CDR2: MNHEY, SVGAGI. The J segment lost 5 bases and the V segment lost 2 bases, leaving 8 bases of the junction unmatched. The CDR3 DNA reads TGTGCCAGCAGTTACGGTCCGGGTAGCGGGGGAGATACGCAGTATTTT. Its protein product is CASSYGPGSGGDTQYF.